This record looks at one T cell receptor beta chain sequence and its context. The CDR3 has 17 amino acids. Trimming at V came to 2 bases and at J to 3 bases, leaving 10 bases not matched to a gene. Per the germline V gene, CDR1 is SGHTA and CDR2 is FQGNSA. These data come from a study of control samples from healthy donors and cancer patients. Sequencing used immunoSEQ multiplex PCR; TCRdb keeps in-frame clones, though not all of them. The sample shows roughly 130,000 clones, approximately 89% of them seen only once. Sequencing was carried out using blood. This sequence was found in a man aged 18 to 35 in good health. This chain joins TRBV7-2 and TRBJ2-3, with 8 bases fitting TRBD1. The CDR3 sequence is CASSLSGRDRLTDTQYF. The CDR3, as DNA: TGTGCCAGCAGCTTATCCGGACGGGACAGGCTAACAGATACGCAGTATTTT.